One sample yielded the 21 T cell receptor beta chains listed below, sequenced in a study of OX40 agonist ivuxolimab in advanced cancers. The repertoire was sequenced with immunoSEQ multiplex PCR; TCRdb's copy has only in-frame clones and lacks some. The table shows 65,000 to 70,000 clones, with approximately 90% occurring only once. The sequencing here drew on CD4+ or CD8+ T cells sorted from blood, taken in a trial of the OX40 agonist ivuxolimab. These receptors were taken from an adult with an advanced solid tumor such as melanoma, head and neck, liver or kidney cancer.

The genes are TRBV18 and TRBJ2-3; TRBD1 matches at 7 bases. The V gene's germline CDR1 is KGHSH and CDR2 LQKENI. The V segment lost 4 bases and the J segment 4 bases; nucleotides outside the gene matches: 14. The CDR3 contains 17 residues. The CDR3 here is CASSQTGQARVSDTQYF. The CDR3, as DNA: TGTGCCAGCTCACAAACAGGACAGGCTAGAGTATCAGATACGCAGTATTTT.

The genes are TRBV28 and TRBJ1-4, with D possibly being TRBD1 (5 bases). Trimming stripped 6 bases from V and 6 bases from J, with 11 bases between. Per germline, CDR1 MDHEN and CDR2 SYDVKM. The CDR3 runs to 13 residues. CDR3 sequence reads: CASSLAGDEKLFF. The CDR3 DNA reads TGTGCCAGCAGCTTAGCGGGGGATGAAAAACTGTTTTTT.

The chain uses TRBV7-9 and TRBJ2-3, with TRBD2 matching 8 bases. The CDR3 runs 16 residues. V dropped 4 bases and J dropped 6; count of bases not matched to a gene: 12. From germline, CDR1 is SEHNR and CDR2 FQNEAQ (reference sequence). The chain's CDR3 is CASSSSLIAGFDTQYF. In DNA form, the CDR3 reads TGTGCCAGCAGCTCCAGTCTCATAGCGGGGTTTGATACGCAGTATTTT.

This sequence joins TRBV28 and TRBJ1-4; the D is unclear. Trimming left V 6 bases short and J 6 bases short, with 14 bases between. The germline CDR1 and CDR2 sequences are MDHEN and SYDVKM. The length of the CDR3 is 14 residues. The CDR3 DNA is TGTGCCAGCAGCACACGTAGGGCACATGAAAAACTGTTTTTT. Its translation is CASSTRRAHEKLFF.

The sample holds one count of this clone. The CDR3 DNA reads TGTGCCACCAGCCCTAGGGCTGGGGGTAGCGGGTCGAACACCGGGGAGCTGTTTTTT. It encodes CATSPRAGGSGSNTGELFF. The rearrangement links TRBV15 to TRBJ2-2; 7 bases fit TRBD2. V lost 5 bases to trimming and J lost 0 bases; unmatched junction nucleotides: 15. The CDR3 runs 19 residues. Germline loops: CDR1 LNHNV, CDR2 YYDKDF (reference sequence).

The rearrangement uses TRBV28 and TRBJ2-2; possibly TRBD1 for D (5 bases). CDR1 MDHEN and CDR2 SYDVKM come from the germline V gene. V was cut by 5 bases and J by 4 bases, with 29 bases left in between. This CDR3 has 20 residues. This CDR3 reads CASSDSWTFGQLLATGELFF. In DNA form, the CDR3 reads TGTGCCAGCAGTGACAGTTGGACATTCGGTCAGCTGCTGGCCACCGGGGAGCTGTTTTTT.

This chain connects TRBV6-1 to TRBJ2-7, with D unresolved. The V and J ends lost 1 base and 9 bases respectively, with 10 bases between them. This CDR3 is 12 amino acids long. CDR1 and CDR2 (germline): MNHNS, SASEGT. CDR3 DNA: TGTGCCAGCAGTGAAGGGGCCCGTGGGCAGTACTTC. It is translated as CASSEGARGQYF.

V is TRBV7-9 and J is TRBJ2-6; D remains unclear. The V end lost 0 bases, the J end lost 0 bases, and 6 bases lay between the germline ends. The CDR3 covers 16 residues. The germline V gene encodes CDR1 SEHNR and CDR2 FQNEAQ (reference sequence). CDR3 sequence: CASSLAYLSGANVLTF. Written as DNA, the CDR3 is TGTGCCAGCAGCTTAGCGTACCTCTCTGGGGCCAACGTCCTGACTTTC. The full variable domain, with the rest looked up from reference TRBV7-9 and TRBJ2-6, is DTGVSQNPRHKITKRGQNVTFRCDPISEHNRLYWYRQTLGQGPEFLTYFQNEAQLEKSRLLSDRFSAERPKGSFSTLEIQRTEQGDSAMYLCASSLAYLSGANVLTFGAGSRLTVL.

The genes are TRBV27 and TRBJ2-1; TRBD2 matches 8 bases. Germline-derived CDR1 and CDR2 are MNHEY and SMNVEV (reference sequence). The trim removed 4 bases at V and 4 bases at J, leaving 9 bases unmatched. The CDR3 has 16 residues. This chain's CDR3 is CASSWGLDSAYNEQFF. For the CDR3, the DNA is TGTGCCAGCAGTTGGGGACTAGATTCTGCTTACAATGAGCAGTTCTTC.

This clone was found once. The J gene is TRBJ2-3, the V gene TRBV2, with 9 bases lining up with TRBD2. Germline assignment: CDR1 SNHLY and CDR2 FYNNEI. Germline trimming cut 6 bases from V and 3 bases from J; bases unmatched to any gene: 4. The CDR3 covers 14 residues. The CDR3 here is CASRPSGGTDTQYF. CDR3 coding DNA: TGTGCCAGCAGACCCAGCGGGGGGACAGATACGCAGTATTTT.

The count of this clone is one. V usage is TRBV19 and J usage is TRBJ2-7; tentative D call: TRBD1 (5 bases). In germline, CDR1 is LNHDA, CDR2 SQIVND (reference sequence). V lost 6 bases and J 0 bases, leaving 15 bases between the germline ends. The CDR3 is 15 residues long. This CDR3 reads CASRDTAFSSYEQYF. For the CDR3, the DNA is TGTGCCAGTAGGGACACAGCTTTCAGCTCCTACGAGCAGTACTTC.

With regard to this clone: One end of the junction varies from germline; a read error may be responsible. The chain couples TRBV7-2 to TRBJ1-1; D not resolved. The CDR3 spans 15 residues. Per the germline V gene, CDR1 is SGHTA and CDR2 is FQGNSA. CDR3 protein: CAGSFASPRNTEAFF. CDR3 DNA: TGTGCCGGCAGTTTTGCTTCGCCCCGGAACACTGAAGCTTTCTTT.

This clone showed up just once. The chain combines TRBV7-3 with TRBJ1-5, with D possibly matching TRBD1 (6 bases). The CDR3 has 15 residues. The germline V gene has CDR1 SGHTA and CDR2 FQGTGA. Trimming shortened V by 3 bases and J by 0 bases, and 9 bases separated the two germline ends. CDR3: CASSLGAYSNQPQHF. CDR3 sequence (DNA): TGTGCCAGCAGCTTGGGGGCGTATAGCAATCAGCCCCAGCATTTT.

The V gene is TRBV28, the J gene TRBJ2-7, with D perhaps matching TRBD2 (6 bases). Germline loops: CDR1 MDHEN, CDR2 SYDVKM. This CDR3 spans 15 amino acids. V lost 2 bases and J lost 2, with 13 bases in between. CDR3 DNA: TGTGCCAGCAGTTTACAGGGAGGAGTGGCCTACGAGCAGTACTTC. Translating it yields CASSLQGGVAYEQYF.

The rearrangement joins TRBV5-1 to TRBJ2-3; 8 bases align to TRBD2. After removal of 7 bases from V and 2 bases from J, the junction contained 12 bases not matched to a gene. The CDR3 is 16 residues long. CDR1 and CDR2 from the germline V gene are SGHRS and YFSETQ. This CDR3 is CASGVASGLNTDTQYF. The CDR3, as DNA: TGCGCCAGCGGGGTGGCTAGCGGGTTGAACACAGATACGCAGTATTTT.

J is TRBJ2-7 and V is TRBV7-6; 8 bases fit TRBD2. CDR3 length: 16 amino acids. Germline CDR1 is SGHVS and CDR2 is FNYEAQ. The V segment lost 2 bases and the J segment 1 base; nucleotides outside the gene matches: 7. CDR3 in DNA: TGTGCCAGCAGCTTAACGGCTAGCGGGCGTTCCTACGAGCAGTACTTC. It translates to CASSLTASGRSYEQYF.

The chain links TRBV11-2 to TRBJ1-1; D is unclear. CDR3 length equals 12 residues. Germline CDR1 and CDR2: SGHAT and FQNNGV. Trimming left V 0 bases short and J 10 bases short, with 9 bases between. The CDR3 DNA follows: TGTGCCAGCAGCTTAGATGCGGGTGGAGCTTTCTTT. This encodes CASSLDAGGAFF.

This clone has only a few counts. V is TRBV5-4 and J is TRBJ2-6; the match to TRBD1 covers 7 bases. V trimming: 9 bases; J trimming: 0 bases; junction bases outside the gene matches: 18. This CDR3 comprises 19 residues. The germline V gene encodes CDR1 SGHNT and CDR2 YYREEE (reference sequence). In DNA form, the CDR3 reads TGTGCCACTTTCCCTACGGACAGGTTAAATTACTCTGGGGCCAACGTCCTGACTTTC. This gives the protein CATFPTDRLNYSGANVLTF.

This rearrangement joins TRBV7-8 to TRBJ2-7; perhaps TRBD2 as D (6 bases). With 1 base removed from V and 1 base from J, the gap between germline ends came to 11 bases. This CDR3 is 15 amino acids long. Germline V gene lookup returns CDR1 SGHVS and CDR2 FQNEAQ. CDR3 sequence reads: CASSLESGRSYEQYF. CDR3 coding DNA: TGTGCCAGCAGCTTAGAATCGGGGAGGTCCTACGAGCAGTACTTC.

The rearrangement joins TRBV5-1 to TRBJ1-2, with 7 bases fitting TRBD1. The J segment lost 3 bases and the V segment lost 0 bases, leaving 2 bases of the junction unmatched. The CDR3 extends over 14 amino acids. The germline CDR1 and CDR2 sequences are SGHRS and YFSETQ. The CDR3 coding sequence is TGCGCCAGCAGCTTGGGACAGGGCTACTATGGCTACACCTTC. As protein: CASSLGQGYYGYTF.

The chain couples TRBV2 to TRBJ1-5, with 7 nucleotides matching TRBD1. V shed 6 bases and J 1 base; nucleotides not matched to a gene: 9. This CDR3 contains 16 residues. Germline values: CDR1 SNHLY, CDR2 FYNNEI. The CDR3 nucleotides read TGTGCCAGCAGCCGAATGGGACAGCTCAGCAATCAGCCCCAGCATTTT. Translation gives CASSRMGQLSNQPQHF.